Presented here are 19 T cell receptor beta chains from one specimen sequenced in a study of regulatory T cells in long-lasting Graves disease. Documented time point: persistent/refractory GD, antithyroid drugs over 5 years with positive TRAb. Construction of the TCR library relied on RNA isolated from PBMCs. Arm-PCR of CDR3 regions and iRepertoire HTBI primers were the basis on which TCR beta libraries were built. TCRdb processed the multiplex PCR reads anew with MiXCR; each CDR3 protein has one entry. The sample shows 350,000 to 500,000 distinct CDR3 sequences, approximately 22% of them seen only once. Sequencing used peripheral blood mononuclear cells (PBMCs), obtained when the disease was refractory, from a patient treated with antithyroid drugs. These receptors all come from a female donor with Graves disease.

At least ten counts were recorded for this clonotype. The J gene is TRBJ1-2, the V gene TRBV28; D gene uncertain. With 4 bases removed from V and 4 bases from J, the gap between germline ends came to 10 bases. Germline loops: CDR1 MDHEN, CDR2 SYDVKM. This CDR3 region has 13 residues. CDR3 residues: CASSSPTLYGYTF. CDR3 in DNA: TGTGCCAGCAGTTCCCCGACTCTCTATGGCTACACCTTC.

This clonotype was seen a handful of times. The DNA of the CDR3 is TGTGCCAGCAGCGTTATCCGGGGGCCCCAAGAGACCCAGTACTTC. Amino acids: CASSVIRGPQETQYF. The J gene is TRBJ2-5, the V gene TRBV7-9; D may match TRBD1 or TRBD2 (6 bases each). Trimming stripped 5 bases from V and 1 base from J, with 14 bases between. The CDR3 loop spans 15 amino acids. CDR1 and CDR2 (germline): SEHNR, FQNEAQ (reference sequence). Full variable domain (rest looked up from reference TRBV7-9 and TRBJ2-5): DTGVSQNPRHKITKRGQNVTFRCDPISEHNRLYWYRQTLGQGPEFLTYFQNEAQLEKSRLLSDRFSAERPKGSFSTLEIQRTEQGDSAMYLCASSVIRGPQETQYFGPGTRLLVL.

In its sample, this clonotype was seen many times. The chain combines TRBV12-3 or TRBV12-4 with TRBJ2-2; D remains ambiguous. V shed 4 bases and J shed 4 bases, with 10 bases lying between them. The CDR3 has 14 amino acids. CDR3 in amino acids: CASSWSTGTGELFF. DNA of the CDR3: TGTGCCAGCAGTTGGTCGACCGGCACCGGGGAGCTGTTTTTT.

This clonotype was seen many times. The chain combines TRBV11-2 with TRBJ2-7; D perhaps matches TRBD1 (6 bases). The V and J ends lost 5 bases and 2 bases respectively, with 22 bases between them. The CDR3 spans 17 residues. Germline CDR1 reads SGHAT; CDR2 reads FQNNGV. The DNA for the CDR3 is TGTGCCAGCAGCACCCCCACGGACAGAGACGGACCCTACGAGCAGTACTTC. It yields the protein CASSTPTDRDGPYEQYF.

V and J are TRBV9 and TRBJ1-1, with TRBD1 matching over 8 bases. With 4 bases clipped from V and 4 bases from J, the junction kept 6 bases outside the gene matches. Germline V gene sequence: CDR1 SGDLS, CDR2 YYNGEE. The CDR3 has 14 amino acids. The CDR3 DNA reads TGTGCCAGCAGCTTGATGACAGGGGTCACTGAAGCTTTCTTT. Residues: CASSLMTGVTEAFF.

This clonotype appeared many times. The V call is TRBV9, the J call TRBJ2-7; a possible D gene is TRBD2 (6 bases). Per the germline V gene, CDR1 is SGDLS and CDR2 is YYNGEE. The CDR3 is made up of 14 amino acids. Trimming shortened V by 0 bases and J by 3 bases, and 10 bases separated the two germline ends. CDR3 nucleotides: TGTGCCAGCAGCGTAGCTCCGGAGGGCTACGAGCAGTACTTC. Amino acids: CASSVAPEGYEQYF.

The V gene is TRBV9, the J gene TRBJ2-7; the match to TRBD2 covers 8 bases. Germline lookup yields CDR1 SGDLS and CDR2 YYNGEE. Germline trimming cut 3 bases from V and 6 bases from J; bases unmatched to any gene: 17. The CDR3 length is 17 residues. CDR3: CASSEAGASGTRVEQYF. The CDR3 region has the DNA TGTGCCAGCAGCGAGGCGGGGGCCTCCGGGACTAGGGTCGAGCAGTACTTC. Looking up the rest from reference TRBV9 and TRBJ2-7 gives the full variable domain: DSGVTQTPKHLITATGQRVTLRCSPRSGDLSVYWYQQSLDQGLQFLIQYYNGEERAKGNILERFSAQQFPDLHSELNLSSLELGDSALYFCASSEAGASGTRVEQYFGPGTRLTVT.

The genes are TRBV28 and TRBJ2-1; the D is unclear. The CDR3 runs to 10 residues. Germline V gene data show CDR1 as MDHEN and CDR2 as SYDVKM. Trimming shortened V by 4 bases and J by 5 bases, and 0 bases separated the two germline ends. CDR3 DNA sequence: TGTGCCAGCAGTTACAATGAGCAGTTCTTC. Protein product: CASSYNEQFF. Based on the CDR3 plus reference TRBV28 and TRBJ2-1, the full variable domain is DVKVTQSSRYLVKRTGEKVFLECVQDMDHENMFWYRQDPGLGLRLIYFSYDVKMKEKGDIPEGYSVSREKKERFSLILESASTNQTSMYLCASSYNEQFFGPGTRLTVL.

This clonotype was observed many times. V and J are TRBV28 and TRBJ1-2, with D possibly matching TRBD1 (6 bases). CDR1 is MDHEN and CDR2 is SYDVKM in the germline V gene. V was shortened by 8 bases and J by 4 bases, with 11 bases between the two germline ends. This CDR3 has 12 residues. CDR3 region: CASVGGAYGYTF. CDR3 in DNA: TGTGCCAGCGTGGGGGGCGCCTATGGCTACACCTTC.

This clonotype was seen repeatedly, ten times or more. The chain links TRBV6-5 to TRBJ2-7; D is perhaps TRBD2 (7 bases). CDR3 length: 15 residues. The germline V gene has CDR1 MNHEY and CDR2 SVGAGI. V was clipped by 2 bases and J by 5 bases, with 16 bases between them. Here the CDR3 DNA reads TGTGCCAGCAGTTACCGCGCGGGGGCAAAGGACGAGCAGTACTTC. Protein sequence: CASSYRAGAKDEQYF.

This clonotype came up many times. The chain has TRBV7-2 and TRBJ2-5; the match to TRBD2 covers 7 bases. Germline trimming cut 4 bases from V and 7 bases from J; bases unmatched to any gene: 18. Germline V gene data show CDR1 as SGHTA and CDR2 as FQGNSA. CDR3 length: 17 amino acids. The CDR3 here is CASSSSSLGGGGGTQYF. The CDR3 bases are TGTGCCAGCAGCTCGTCCTCCTTAGGCGGAGGCGGGGGGACCCAGTACTTC.

The chain couples TRBV18 to TRBJ1-2; possibly TRBD1 for D (5 bases). V lost 5 bases to trimming and J lost 5 bases, with 18 bases between them. Germline assignment: CDR1 KGHSH and CDR2 LQKENI. This CDR3 is 15 amino acids long. CDR3 DNA sequence: TGTGCCAGCTCAGGTAGTCCGGGACGGCCTTATGGCTACACCTTC. Translated: CASSGSPGRPYGYTF.

The rearrangement links TRBV27 to TRBJ1-1; TRBD1 is a possible D gene (5 bases). The CDR3 length is 14 residues. Germline values: CDR1 MNHEY, CDR2 SMNVEV (reference sequence). V lost 5 bases to trimming and J lost 5 bases, with 15 bases between them. CDR3 in DNA: TGTGCCAGCAGTATAACAGGACTGGGGACTGAAGCTTTCTTT. As protein: CASSITGLGTEAFF.

About this clonotype: This sequence may be a read error, since a much larger clone differs from it by one base. This chain connects TRBV25-1 to TRBJ2-2, with 9 bases aligning to TRBD2. This CDR3 contains 15 residues. Germline V gene sequence: CDR1 MGHDK, CDR2 SYGVNS. CDR3 in DNA: TGTGCCGGCAGTGATTTAGCGGGAGAACCCGGGGAGCTGTTTTTT. It codes for CAGSDLAGEPGELFF. Full variable domain (rest looked up from reference TRBV25-1 and TRBJ2-2): EADIYQTPRYLVIGTGKKITLECSQTMGHDKMYWYQQDPGMELHLIHYSYGVNSTEKGDLSSESTVSRIRTEHFPLTLESARPSHTSQYLCAGSDLAGEPGELFFGEGSRLTVL.

This chain joins TRBV2 and TRBJ1-2; 8 bases are shared with TRBD1. This CDR3 is built from 16 residues. V shed 2 bases and J 3 bases; nucleotides not matched to a gene: 8. Per germline, CDR1 SNHLY and CDR2 FYNNEI. The CDR3 DNA is TGTGCCAGCAGTGAATCGGGGGCAGGGGGCCACTATGGCTACACCTTC. Amino acid sequence: CASSESGAGGHYGYTF.

The chain recombines TRBV3-1 with TRBJ2-7; a possible D gene is TRBD2 (5 bases). The germline V and J ends were trimmed by 4 bases and 7 bases, with 14 bases remaining between them. The V gene's germline CDR1 is LGHDT and CDR2 YNNKEL (reference sequence). This CDR3 region has 13 residues. CDR3 residues: CASSPDGRMEQYF. The CDR3 DNA sequence: TGTGCCAGCAGCCCGGATGGGAGAATGGAGCAGTACTTC.

This clonotype showed up many times. This chain connects TRBV28 to TRBJ1-2; 8 bases are shared with TRBD1. With V trimmed by 6 bases and J by 4 bases, 4 bases remained unmatched. The length of the CDR3 is 13 residues. Germline CDR1 MDHEN, CDR2 SYDVKM. DNA for the CDR3: TGTGCCAGCAGGGGGGACAGGCTCTATGGCTACACCTTC. Residues: CASRGDRLYGYTF.

At least ten counts were recorded for this clonotype. The DNA for the CDR3 is TGTGCCAGCAGTTTCGGGCACTCCTACGAGCAGTACTTC. Translated: CASSFGHSYEQYF. The gene calls are TRBV28 and TRBJ2-7; D gene uncertain. The germline V gene encodes CDR1 MDHEN and CDR2 SYDVKM. This CDR3 has 13 amino acids. The germline V and J ends were trimmed by 3 bases and 0 bases, with 6 bases remaining between them.

This clonotype was recorded at least ten times. J is TRBJ1-5 and V is TRBV12-3 or TRBV12-4; tentatively, D is TRBD1 (5 bases). V lost 1 base and J 0 bases, leaving 13 bases between the germline ends. The CDR3 runs to 17 residues. CDR3 nucleotide sequence: TGTGCCAGCAGTTTAGGGGAGAGGGGCCCTAGCAATCAGCCCCAGCATTTT. Its protein is CASSLGERGPSNQPQHF.